Listed below are T cell receptor beta chains from one sample, sequenced in a study of T cell repertoires in cytomegalovirus infection. Their specific antigens are unknown. TCRdb processed the reads anew with MiXCR; each CDR3 protein has one entry. The sample holds approximately 910,000 distinct CDR3 sequences, approximately 32% seen once. The source material was cultured CD8+ T cells from PBMCs, sampled from culture after CMV antigen stimulation. Receptor source: a human donor in good health (CMV status not recorded). Some clones in this sample may be carry-over from other donors' samples. Both conserved end residues are part of each CDR3. Each record gives: D gene, V gene, CDR3 length, J gene, CDR3 protein. A D gene is named only where the DNA matches it firmly.

-,TRBV7-9,15,TRBJ1-2,CASSFPGVPGYGYTF
-,TRBV20-1,15,TRBJ1-2,CSARDLNSLNYGYTF
-,TRBV19,13,TRBJ1-2,CASTPTGIHGYTF
-,TRBV19,13,TRBJ1-1,CASSMFGNTEAFF
-,TRBV7-8,16,TRBJ1-5,CASSLNGALSNQPQHF
TRBD2,TRBV28,18,TRBJ2-3,CASSFSTLASGGGDTQYF
-,TRBV6-1,13,TRBJ2-1,CASGGSGYNEQFF
TRBD2,TRBV19,17,TRBJ2-3,CASSTYLSGGGTDTQYF
-,TRBV29-1,10,TRBJ2-3,CSYLEDTQYF
TRBD1,TRBV7-6,14,TRBJ1-1,CASSSDRGWTEAFF
-,TRBV5-4,15,TRBJ2-1,CASSSKTFSYNEQFF
TRBD2,TRBV27,18,TRBJ2-3,CASSLGGGPPRGTDTQYF
TRBD1,TRBV14,16,TRBJ1-2,CASSHDDRATGYGYTF
-,TRBV7-6,13,TRBJ2-3,CASSLLTTDTQYF
TRBD1,TRBV27,14,TRBJ1-4,CASSWQGGNEKLFF
TRBD1,TRBV12-3/TRBV12-4,16,TRBJ2-7,CASSRTGVPLGYEQYF
-,TRBV3-1,16,TRBJ2-3,CASSPLSDSNTDTQYF
TRBD2,TRBV7-9,15,TRBJ2-7,CASSPRGGGEYEQYF
-,TRBV20-1,14,TRBJ2-1,CSASGGQMGNEQFF
TRBD2,TRBV4-2,15,TRBJ2-1,CASSQERGDYNEQFF
-,TRBV7-2,14,TRBJ1-6,CASSIFSSNSPLHF
-,TRBV19,15,TRBJ1-1,CANSISQGWNTEAFF
-,TRBV7-8,14,TRBJ2-5,CASSTRTGRETQYF
TRBD2,TRBV7-6,18,TRBJ2-1,CASSPSLAGGPQYNEQFF
TRBD1,TRBV7-6,15,TRBJ2-5,CASSLGGTAQETQYF
TRBD2,TRBV28,17,TRBJ2-1,CASRLSGLGLAYNEQFF
-,TRBV7-9,13,TRBJ2-3,CASSLGAHGTQYF
TRBD1,TRBV2,15,TRBJ1-2,CASSVGQGVRYGYTF
-,TRBV4-1,14,TRBJ2-1,CASSQWGANNEQFF
-,TRBV15,15,TRBJ1-6,CATSRDQGKGSPLHF
-,TRBV3-1,16,TRBJ2-3,CASSQEEYLGTDTQYF
TRBD1,TRBV20-1,15,TRBJ1-3,CSAVGQDRSGNTIYF
-,TRBV27,16,TRBJ2-1,CASSSYRGGSDNEQFF
-,TRBV24-1,15,TRBJ1-1,CATSESGTLNTEAFF
TRBD2,TRBV12-3/TRBV12-4,17,TRBJ2-2,CASFLTSGGAGTGELFF
-,TRBV15,14,TRBJ1-2,CATSRGIANYGYTF
TRBD2,TRBV27,15,TRBJ2-5,CASSLLAGGQETQYF
-,TRBV27,16,TRBJ1-6,CASSHTPGRNNSPLHF
-,TRBV6-2/TRBV6-3,15,TRBJ1-3,CASVRLRRGGNTIYF
-,TRBV7-9,14,TRBJ2-5,CASSSPLGKETQYF
-,TRBV27,15,TRBJ1-6,CASSLSNRANSPLHF
TRBD1,TRBV7-2,16,TRBJ1-2,CTNSLGATGDNYGYTF
-,TRBV7-9,14,TRBJ1-1,CASSLDTELYEAFF
TRBD2,TRBV6-5,14,TRBJ2-3,CASFTPGGQDTQYF
-,TRBV4-1,18,TRBJ2-3,CASSQFWPQQGRTDTQYF
TRBD2,TRBV7-9,16,TRBJ2-1,CASSERLAGGREEQFF
TRBD1,TRBV28,13,TRBJ2-5,CASTRRGRGTQYF
TRBD2,TRBV11-2,18,TRBJ2-4,CASKGLQAGGIDKNIQYF
TRBD2,TRBV15,15,TRBJ2-1,CATSTKTSGGNEQFF
-,TRBV27,15,TRBJ1-6,CASSLGPGIARPLHF
TRBD2,TRBV2,17,TRBJ2-1,CASTETSGATTGNEQFF
TRBD1,TRBV6-6,16,TRBJ2-7,CASSFTSGQGSAEQYF
-,TRBV6-1,14,TRBJ2-1,CASSEAHSGTPRFF
-,TRBV29-1,16,TRBJ2-2,CSVEGGQGVAYGELFF
-,TRBV27,14,TRBJ2-1,CASSFYGAHNEQFF
-,TRBV24-1,15,TRBJ1-4,CATSEMGRDNEKLFF
TRBD1,TRBV28,12,TRBJ1-1,CASRTGAAEAFF
TRBD1,TRBV27,13,TRBJ1-6,CASKGQADSPLHF